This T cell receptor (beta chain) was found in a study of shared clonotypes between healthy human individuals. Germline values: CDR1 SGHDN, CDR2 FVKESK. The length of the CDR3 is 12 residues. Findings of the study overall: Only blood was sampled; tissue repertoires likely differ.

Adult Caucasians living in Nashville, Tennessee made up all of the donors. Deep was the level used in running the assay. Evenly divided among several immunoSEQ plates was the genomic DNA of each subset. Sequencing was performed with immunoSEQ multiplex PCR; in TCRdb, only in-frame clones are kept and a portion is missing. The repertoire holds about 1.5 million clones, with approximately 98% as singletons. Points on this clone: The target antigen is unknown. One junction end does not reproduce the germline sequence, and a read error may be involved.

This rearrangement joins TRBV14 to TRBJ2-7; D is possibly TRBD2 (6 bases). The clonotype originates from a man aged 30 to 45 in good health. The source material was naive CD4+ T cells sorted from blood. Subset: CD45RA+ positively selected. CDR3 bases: TGTGCCAGCAGACAAGATGGGGGGAAGCAGTACTTC. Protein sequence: CASRQDGGKQYF. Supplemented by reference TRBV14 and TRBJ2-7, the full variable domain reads EAGVTQFPSHSVIEKGQTVTLRCDPISGHDNLYWYRRVMGKEIKFLLHFVKESKQDESGMPNNRFLAERTGGTYSTLKVQPAELEDSGVYFCASRQDGGKQYFGPGTRLTVT.